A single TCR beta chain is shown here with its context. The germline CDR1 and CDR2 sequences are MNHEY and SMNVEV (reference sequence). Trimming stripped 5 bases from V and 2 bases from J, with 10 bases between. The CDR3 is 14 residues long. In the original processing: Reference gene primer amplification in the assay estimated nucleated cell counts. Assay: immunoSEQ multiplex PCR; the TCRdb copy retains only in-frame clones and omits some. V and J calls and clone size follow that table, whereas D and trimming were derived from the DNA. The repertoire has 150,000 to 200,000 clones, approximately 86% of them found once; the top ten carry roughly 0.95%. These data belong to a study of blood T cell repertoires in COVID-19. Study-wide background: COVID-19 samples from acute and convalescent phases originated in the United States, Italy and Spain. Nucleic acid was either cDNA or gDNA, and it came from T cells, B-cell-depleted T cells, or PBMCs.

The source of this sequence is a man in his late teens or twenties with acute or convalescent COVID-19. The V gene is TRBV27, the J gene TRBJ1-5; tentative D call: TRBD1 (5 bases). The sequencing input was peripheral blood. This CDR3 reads CASSGGVGNQPQHF. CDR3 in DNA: TGTGCCAGCAGTGGAGGGGTTGGCAATCAGCCCCAGCATTTT.